This T cell receptor beta chain was profiled in a study of blood T cell repertoires in COVID-19. The CDR3 extends over 15 amino acids. The trim removed 4 bases at V and 2 bases at J, leaving 3 bases unmatched. Germline assignment: CDR1 SGHVS and CDR2 FQNEAQ. Some clones are missing from TCRdb's copy, which holds only in-frame ones; the method was immunoSEQ multiplex PCR. The table lists roughly 77,000 clones, less than 85% of them singletons. Sequencing was carried out using peripheral blood. The chain combines TRBV7-8 with TRBJ2-2; 8 bases are a match to TRBD1. The clonotype comes from a woman aged 65 to 85 with acute or convalescent COVID-19. CDR3 sequence: CASSWGQANTGELFF. CDR3 DNA: TGTGCCAGCAGCTGGGGACAGGCAAACACCGGGGAGCTGTTTTTT.